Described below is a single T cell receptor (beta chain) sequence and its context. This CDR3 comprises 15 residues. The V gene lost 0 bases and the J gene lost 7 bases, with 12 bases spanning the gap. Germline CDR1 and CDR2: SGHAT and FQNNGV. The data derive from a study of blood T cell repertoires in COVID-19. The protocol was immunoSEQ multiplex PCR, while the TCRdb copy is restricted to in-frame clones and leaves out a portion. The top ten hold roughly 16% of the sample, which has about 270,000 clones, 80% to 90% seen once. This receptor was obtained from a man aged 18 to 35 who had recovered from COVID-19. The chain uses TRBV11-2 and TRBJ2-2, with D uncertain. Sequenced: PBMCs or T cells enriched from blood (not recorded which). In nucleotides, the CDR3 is TGTGCCAGCAGCTTAGAATCAGGTCTTAACGGGGAGCTGTTTTTT. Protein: CASSLESGLNGELFF.